This TCR beta chain originates from a study of T cell changes during pregnancy in multiple sclerosis. The repertoire was sequenced with immunoSEQ multiplex PCR; TCRdb's copy has only in-frame clones and lacks some. The table shows roughly 72,000 clones, with around 89% occurring only once. Trimming cost V 6 bases and J 4 bases; bases outside gene matches: 7. Per germline, CDR1 SGHNT and CDR2 YENEEA. The CDR3 loop spans 15 amino acids. V and J are TRBV11-3 and TRBJ2-1; 9 bases are shared with TRBD2. The sequence came from a female donor in good health, enrolled as a control in a pregnancy study. The sequencing used peripheral blood, collected in the first trimester of pregnancy. Here the CDR3 DNA reads TGTGCCAGCAGTTCGACTAGCGGACCATACAATGAGCAGTTCTTC. It specifies CASSSTSGPYNEQFF.